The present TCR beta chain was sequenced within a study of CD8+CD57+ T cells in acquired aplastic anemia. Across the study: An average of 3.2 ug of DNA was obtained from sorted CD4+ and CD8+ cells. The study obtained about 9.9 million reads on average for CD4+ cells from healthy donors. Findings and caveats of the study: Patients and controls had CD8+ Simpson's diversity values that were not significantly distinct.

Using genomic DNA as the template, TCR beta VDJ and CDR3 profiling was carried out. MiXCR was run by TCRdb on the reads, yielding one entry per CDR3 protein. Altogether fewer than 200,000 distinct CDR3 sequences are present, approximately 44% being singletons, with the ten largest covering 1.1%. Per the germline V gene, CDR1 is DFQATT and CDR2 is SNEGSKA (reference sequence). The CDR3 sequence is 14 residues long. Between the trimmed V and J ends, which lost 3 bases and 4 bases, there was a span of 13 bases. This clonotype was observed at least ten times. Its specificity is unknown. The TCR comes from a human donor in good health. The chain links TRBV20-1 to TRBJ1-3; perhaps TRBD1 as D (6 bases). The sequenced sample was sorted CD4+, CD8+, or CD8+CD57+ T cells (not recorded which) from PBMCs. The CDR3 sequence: CSASRVGGGNTIYF. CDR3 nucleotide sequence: TGCAGTGCTAGCCGAGTCGGGGGCGGAAACACCATATATTTT.